Listed below are T cell receptor beta chains from one sample, sequenced in a study of cytomegalovirus exposure and HLA in healthy donors. Method: immunoSEQ multiplex PCR; TCRdb's copy keeps in-frame clones and lacks some. In the table there are about 160,000 clones, about 96% of which are singletons. Sequencing was carried out using PBMCs. Receptors originate from a woman between 18 and 29 years old in good health and CMV-seronegative. The CDR3 runs from the conserved cysteine through the conserved F or W. D genes are given only for firm matches. The size entry is marked missing in some rows and otherwise reads once, few, many or a size class.

j_gene: TRBJ1-2; d_gene: TRBD1; abundance: .; v_gene: TRBV4-3; CDR3nt: TGCGCCAGCAGCCGAGGACAGGGGAACTATGGCTACACCTTC; CDR3aa: CASSRGQGNYGYTF
j_gene: TRBJ1-4; d_gene: .; abundance: .; v_gene: TRBV2; CDR3nt: TGTGCCAGCTGGGAAGTCGACACTGATGAAAAACTGTTTTTT; CDR3aa: CASWEVDTDEKLFF
j_gene: TRBJ2-7; d_gene: .; abundance: .; v_gene: TRBV7-9; CDR3nt: TGTGCCAGCAGCTGGCCTTCGGAGGAGCAGTACTTC; CDR3aa: CASSWPSEEQYF
j_gene: TRBJ1-6; d_gene: .; abundance: .; v_gene: TRBV15; CDR3nt: TGTGCCACCAGCAGGGGGAGACCGGGAGCATCCTCCAGTTCACCCCTCCACTTT; CDR3aa: CATSRGRPGASSSSPLHF
j_gene: TRBJ2-1; d_gene: .; abundance: .; v_gene: TRBV6-5; CDR3nt: TGTGCCAGCAGTTACATCGGGGTTGATGAGCAGTTCTTC; CDR3aa: CASSYIGVDEQFF
j_gene: TRBJ2-3; d_gene: .; abundance: .; v_gene: TRBV5-1; CDR3nt: TGCGCCAGCAGCTGGGCCAGCAGAGATACGCAGTATTTT; CDR3aa: CASSWASRDTQYF
j_gene: TRBJ1-2; d_gene: .; abundance: .; v_gene: TRBV5-4; CDR3nt: TGTGCCAGCAGCTTGGGCAGGGGACAAAGTGGCTACACCTTC; CDR3aa: CASSLGRGQSGYTF
j_gene: TRBJ1-1; d_gene: TRBD1; abundance: .; v_gene: TRBV5-1; CDR3nt: TGCGCCAGCAGCTGGGGGGGACAGGGTAACACTGAAGCTTTCTTT; CDR3aa: CASSWGGQGNTEAFF
j_gene: TRBJ1-2; d_gene: .; abundance: .; v_gene: TRBV6-6; CDR3nt: TGTGCCAGCAGTTACGGGGGCTCCGTGGTCGACTATGGCTACACCTTC; CDR3aa: CASSYGGSVVDYGYTF
j_gene: TRBJ1-1; d_gene: TRBD1; abundance: .; v_gene: TRBV4-3; CDR3nt: TGCGCCAGCAGCCTTAAGCAGGGGGACACTGAAGCTTTCTTT; CDR3aa: CASSLKQGDTEAFF
j_gene: TRBJ2-7; d_gene: TRBD2; abundance: .; v_gene: TRBV7-9; CDR3nt: TGTGCCAGCAGCTTGCCTCTAGCGGGGGGCCGGACCTACGAGCAGTACTTC; CDR3aa: CASSLPLAGGRTYEQYF
j_gene: TRBJ2-7; d_gene: .; abundance: .; v_gene: TRBV30; CDR3nt: TGTGCCTGGTCGCAGGGATATTCCTACGAGCAGTACTTC; CDR3aa: CAWSQGYSYEQYF
j_gene: TRBJ2-7; d_gene: .; abundance: .; v_gene: TRBV5-5; CDR3nt: TGTGCCAGCAGCTTGTTGTCGGGTCCTTACGAGCAGTACTTC; CDR3aa: CASSLLSGPYEQYF
j_gene: TRBJ1-4; d_gene: .; abundance: .; v_gene: TRBV6-5; CDR3nt: TGTGCCAGTGCGAGGAGCAATGAAAAACTGTTTTTT; CDR3aa: CASARSNEKLFF
j_gene: TRBJ1-2; d_gene: TRBD1; abundance: .; v_gene: TRBV12-5; CDR3nt: TGTGCTAGTGGAACAGGGGGGTATGCCTATGGCTACACCTTC; CDR3aa: CASGTGGYAYGYTF
j_gene: TRBJ1-4; d_gene: .; abundance: .; v_gene: TRBV14; CDR3nt: TGTGCCAGCAGCCAAGGATGGGGGGCTAATGAAAAACTGTTTTTT; CDR3aa: CASSQGWGANEKLFF
j_gene: TRBJ2-2; d_gene: .; abundance: .; v_gene: TRBV7-2; CDR3nt: TGTGCCAGCAGCTTAGCACTCCTCACCGGGGAGCTGTTTTTT; CDR3aa: CASSLALLTGELFF
j_gene: TRBJ2-1; d_gene: .; abundance: .; v_gene: TRBV9; CDR3nt: TGTGCCAGCAGCGACCCCACTGCGAACAATGAGCAGTTCTTC; CDR3aa: CASSDPTANNEQFF
j_gene: TRBJ2-1; d_gene: TRBD2; abundance: .; v_gene: TRBV9; CDR3nt: TGTGCCAGCAGCGTAGTAGCGGGCTACAATGAGCAGTTCTTC; CDR3aa: CASSVVAGYNEQFF
j_gene: TRBJ1-1; d_gene: .; abundance: .; v_gene: TRBV6-6; CDR3nt: TGTGCCAGCAGCCGACAGGTCAGCGAAGCTTTCTTT; CDR3aa: CASSRQVSEAFF
j_gene: TRBJ2-2; d_gene: TRBD1; abundance: .; v_gene: TRBV5-4; CDR3nt: TGTGCCAGCAGCTTGGCTGGGACAGGGATTACCGGGGAGCTGTTTTTT; CDR3aa: CASSLAGTGITGELFF
j_gene: TRBJ2-7; d_gene: TRBD1; abundance: .; v_gene: TRBV5-6; CDR3nt: TGTGCCAGCAGAACCGGGACAGGGACCTACGAGCAGTACTTC; CDR3aa: CASRTGTGTYEQYF
j_gene: TRBJ2-5; d_gene: TRBD2; abundance: once; v_gene: TRBV19; CDR3nt: TGTGCCAGTAGTCCATACTGGGGACTAGCGGGGGGGACCCAGTACTTC; CDR3aa: CASSPYWGLAGGTQYF
j_gene: TRBJ1-6; d_gene: TRBD1; abundance: .; v_gene: TRBV5-1; CDR3nt: TGCGCCAGCAGCTTGGGGGGACAGGGGTGGGTTTCACCCCTCCACTTT; CDR3aa: CASSLGGQGWVSPLHF
j_gene: TRBJ2-1; d_gene: TRBD2; abundance: .; v_gene: TRBV4-3; CDR3nt: TGCGCCAGCAGCCTGGGACTAGCGGGGAGAAATGAGCAGTTCTTC; CDR3aa: CASSLGLAGRNEQFF
j_gene: TRBJ2-1; d_gene: .; abundance: .; v_gene: TRBV18; CDR3nt: TGTGCCAGCTCACCGGAGGGGTTTGAGCAGTTCTTC; CDR3aa: CASSPEGFEQFF
j_gene: TRBJ1-2; d_gene: TRBD1; abundance: .; v_gene: TRBV7-2; CDR3nt: TGTGCCAGCAGCCCGAGGGGGCAGGTCTCTTACTCTAACTATGGCTACACCTTC; CDR3aa: CASSPRGQVSYSNYGYTF
j_gene: TRBJ2-3; d_gene: .; abundance: .; v_gene: TRBV11-3; CDR3nt: TGTGCCAGCAGCTTAGGCGGCGGATCTTCAGATACGCAGTATTTT; CDR3aa: CASSLGGGSSDTQYF
j_gene: TRBJ1-2; d_gene: TRBD1; abundance: once; v_gene: TRBV6-1; CDR3nt: TGTGCCAGCAGTTTGGACAGGGGCTATGGCTACACCTTC; CDR3aa: CASSLDRGYGYTF
j_gene: TRBJ1-5; d_gene: .; abundance: .; v_gene: TRBV19; CDR3nt: TGTGCCAGTAGTATAGTAGTAGGAGATCAGCCCCAGCATTTT; CDR3aa: CASSIVVGDQPQHF
j_gene: TRBJ2-1; d_gene: TRBD2; abundance: .; v_gene: TRBV4-1; CDR3nt: TGCGCCAGCAGCCACCCTAGCGGGGGTGCTACCGGTGAGCAGTTCTTC; CDR3aa: CASSHPSGGATGEQFF
j_gene: TRBJ1-2; d_gene: .; abundance: once; v_gene: TRBV6-4; CDR3nt: TGTGCCAGCAGTGACTCTTGGTCAGGGGATGGAGCTGGCTACACCTTC; CDR3aa: CASSDSWSGDGAGYTF
j_gene: TRBJ1-1; d_gene: .; abundance: .; v_gene: TRBV6-1; CDR3nt: TGTGCCAGCAAATTCCCACTCCCGGAGGCTTTCTTT; CDR3aa: CASKFPLPEAFF
j_gene: TRBJ2-5; d_gene: .; abundance: .; v_gene: TRBV7-9; CDR3nt: TGTGCCAGCAGCTTAGTAGTATTATTACAAGAGACCCAGTACTTC; CDR3aa: CASSLVVLLQETQYF
j_gene: TRBJ1-5; d_gene: .; abundance: .; v_gene: TRBV12-5; CDR3nt: TGTGCTAGTGGTTCCGGGACACTGAATCAGCCCCAGCATTTT; CDR3aa: CASGSGTLNQPQHF
j_gene: TRBJ2-7; d_gene: .; abundance: few; v_gene: TRBV7-9; CDR3nt: TGTGCCAGCGAGGACTACGAGCAGTACTTC; CDR3aa: CASEDYEQYF
j_gene: TRBJ2-2; d_gene: TRBD2; abundance: .; v_gene: TRBV4-2; CDR3nt: TGTGCCAGCAGCCAAGGAGTTAGCGGGGGGGCAGGCACCGGGGAGCTGTTTTTT; CDR3aa: CASSQGVSGGAGTGELFF
j_gene: TRBJ2-1; d_gene: .; abundance: .; v_gene: TRBV7-3; CDR3nt: TGTGCCAGCAGCTCCACCCCGGGACTCAACTACAATGAGCAGTTCTTC; CDR3aa: CASSSTPGLNYNEQFF
j_gene: TRBJ2-2; d_gene: .; abundance: .; v_gene: TRBV21-1; CDR3nt: TGTGCCAGCAGCAAAAGCTACTACCCGAACACCGGGGAGCTGTTTTTT; CDR3aa: CASSKSYYPNTGELFF